Below are 9 T cell receptor beta chains sequenced from a single sample in a study of T cells after yellow fever vaccination (dated 2019 in TCRdb). The treatment or condition tag for this specimen amounts to: live attenuated yellow fever vaccine strain. The library was obtained by 5' RACE. Sequencing took place on an Illumina HiSeq 2500. TCRdb handled the public reads itself, with Q25 trimming in fastp and clone calling in MiXCR, and kept productive beta chains. Every entry covers one CDR3 protein and lists the most common genes and DNA from its rows. The sample profile shows some 550,000 distinct CDR3 sequences; 15% to 20% of them were found once. Roughly an eighth of the sample lies in the top ten. Sample: PBMCs, taken 15 days after the yellow fever booster vaccination. These receptor sequences come from a man under 40 who received the YFV17D yellow fever vaccine.

This clonotype has more than one count but fewer than ten. V and J are TRBV29-1 and TRBJ2-1; 12 positions match TRBD1. The CDR3 has 14 residues. The germline CDR1 and CDR2 sequences are SQVTM and ANQGSEA. The junction had 4 bases not matched to a gene; V was cut back by 3 bases and J by 7 bases. DNA of the CDR3: TGCAGCGTTGAGGGGACAGGGGGCTTGAATGAGCAGTTCTTC. Translation gives CSVEGTGGLNEQFF.

This clonotype was counted between two and nine times. The chain's CDR3 is CASKREGGYGYTF. The CDR3 DNA is TGTGCCAGCAAGAGAGAGGGGGGCTATGGCTACACCTTC. The rearrangement links TRBV6-1 to TRBJ1-2, with a tentative D call TRBD1 (6 bases). V shed 7 bases and J shed 4 bases, with 13 bases lying between them. This CDR3 comprises 13 residues. Germline values: CDR1 MNHNS, CDR2 SASEGT.

This clonotype showed up just a few times. The chain links TRBV27 to TRBJ2-6, with D tentatively TRBD2 (6 bases). Germline CDR1 reads MNHEY; CDR2 reads SMNVEV (reference sequence). V lost 7 bases, J lost 1 base, and 17 bases lay in between. This CDR3 is 17 amino acids long. DNA for the CDR3: TGTGCCAGCAACCCGGGGGTCGGAAAGTCTGGGGCCAACGTCCTGACTTTC. It codes for CASNPGVGKSGANVLTF. Full variable domain (missing parts from reference TRBV27 and TRBJ2-6): EAQVTQNPRYLITVTGKKLTVTCSQNMNHEYMSWYRQDPGLGLRQIYYSMNVEVTDKGDVPEGYKVSRKEKRNFPLILESPSPNQTSLYFCASNPGVGKSGANVLTFGAGSRLTVL.

The V and J genes are TRBV7-6 and TRBJ2-1, with unresolved D. V was pared by 1 base and J by 6 bases, with 7 bases between. CDR1 SGHVS and CDR2 FNYEAQ come from the germline V gene. This CDR3 region has 13 residues. The CDR3 DNA reads as TGTGCCAGCAGCTTAGGAGCGTCCAATGAGCAGTTCTTC. Translated: CASSLGASNEQFF.

This clonotype has a handful of counts. The CDR3 here is CASSQTATRGNGVQFF. DNA of the CDR3: TGCGCCAGCAGCCAGACGGCCACTAGGGGAAACGGTGTGCAGTTCTTC. The chain uses TRBV4-3 and TRBJ2-1; D could derive from TRBD1 or TRBD2 (5 bases each). CDR1 and CDR2 from the germline V gene are LGHNA and YSLEER. This CDR3 contains 16 residues. V was pared by 3 bases and J by 12 bases, with 24 bases between.

Only a few counts were recorded for this clonotype. This chain connects TRBV6-2 or TRBV6-3 to TRBJ2-7; D unresolved. Germline V gene lookup returns CDR1 MNHEY and CDR2 SVGEGT. The CDR3 is made up of 11 amino acids. V was cut by 2 bases and J by 5 bases, with 4 bases left in between. Written as DNA, the CDR3 is TGTGCCAGCAGTTACGATGACGAGCAGTACTTC. It yields the protein CASSYDDEQYF.

V usage is TRBV7-2 and J usage is TRBJ2-3; a weak D match, TRBD2 (5 bases). CDR1 and CDR2 from the germline V gene are SGHTA and FQGNSA. Trimming shortened V by 0 bases and J by 1 base, and 8 bases separated the two germline ends. The CDR3 is 15 residues long. CDR3 sequence: CASSLALSGTDTQYF. The CDR3 DNA reads as TGTGCCAGCAGCTTAGCGCTTAGCGGCACAGATACGCAGTATTTT. Full variable domain (outside the CDR3, taken from reference TRBV7-2 and TRBJ2-3): GAGVSQSPSNKVTEKGKDVELRCDPISGHTALYWYRQSLGQGLEFLIYFQGNSAPDKSGLPSDRFSAERTGGSVSTLTIQRTQQEDSAVYLCASSLALSGTDTQYFGPGTRLTVL.

This chain connects TRBV5-4 to TRBJ2-3; 10 nucleotides match TRBD1. V trimming: 1 base; J trimming: 5 bases; junction bases outside the gene matches: 4. The CDR3 runs to 15 residues. CDR1 and CDR2 from the germline V gene are SGHNT and YYREEE (reference sequence). CDR3 in DNA: TGTGCCAGCAGCTTGCCCGGGACAGGGGAAGATACGCAGTATTTT. Residues: CASSLPGTGEDTQYF.

This clonotype was counted between two and nine times. The J gene is TRBJ2-1, the V gene TRBV7-2, with D possibly TRBD2 on 5 matching bases. Germline V gene data show CDR1 as SGHTA and CDR2 as FQGNSA. CDR3 length equals 15 residues. Trimming took off 2 bases at V and 4 bases at J, with 12 bases between the two ends. The CDR3 is CASSLPPSKYNEQFF. The CDR3 DNA reads TGTGCCAGCAGCTTACCGCCTAGCAAGTACAATGAGCAGTTCTTC.